The T cell receptor beta chain described here comes from a study of blood T cells in healthy people across ages. Germline V gene data show CDR1 as DFQATT and CDR2 as SNEGSKA (reference sequence). V lost 3 bases, J lost 0 bases, and 8 bases lay in between. The CDR3 contains 13 residues. The use of a sample-barcoded 5' primer and a J-beta primer mix characterized a second PCR of about 7 to 12 cycles. TCRdb analysed the 5' RACE reads with MiXCR anew, one entry per CDR3 protein. The profile shows around 1.5 million distinct CDR3 sequences, around 55% of them singletons. Sequencing was performed on blood. V is TRBV20-1 and J is TRBJ1-1; no firm D call. The sequence derives from a man younger than 35 in good health. CDR3 protein: CSARDGMNTEAFF. CDR3 nucleotides: TGCAGTGCTAGGGACGGAATGAACACTGAAGCTTTCTTT.